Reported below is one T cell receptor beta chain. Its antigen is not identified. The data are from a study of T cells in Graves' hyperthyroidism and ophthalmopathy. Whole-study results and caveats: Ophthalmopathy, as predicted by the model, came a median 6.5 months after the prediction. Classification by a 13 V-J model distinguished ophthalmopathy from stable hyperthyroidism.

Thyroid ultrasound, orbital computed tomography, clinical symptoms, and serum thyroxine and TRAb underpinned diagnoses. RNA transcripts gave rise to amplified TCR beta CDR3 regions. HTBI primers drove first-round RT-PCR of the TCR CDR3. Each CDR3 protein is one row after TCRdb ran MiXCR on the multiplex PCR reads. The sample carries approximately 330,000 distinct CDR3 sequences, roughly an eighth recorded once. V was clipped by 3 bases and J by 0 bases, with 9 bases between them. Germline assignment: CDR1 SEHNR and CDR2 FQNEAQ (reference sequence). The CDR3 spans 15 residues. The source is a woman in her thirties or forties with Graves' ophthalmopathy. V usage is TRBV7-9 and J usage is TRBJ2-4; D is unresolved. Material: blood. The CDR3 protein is CASSLASLAKNIQYF. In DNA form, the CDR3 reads TGTGCCAGCAGCTTGGCAAGTCTAGCCAAAAACATTCAGTACTTC.